The source of this T cell receptor beta chain is a study of blood T cell repertoires in COVID-19. Study context: PBMCs, B-cell-depleted T cells, or T cells were the source of the cDNA or gDNA that made up the material.

The CDR3 is made up of 14 amino acids. Germline V CDR1 and CDR2: SGHNT, YYREEE (reference sequence). V gave up 6 bases and J gave up 4 bases, with 16 bases separating them. Original data processing: Reference gene primer amplification gave estimated nucleated cell counts. Sequencing used immunoSEQ multiplex PCR; TCRdb keeps in-frame clones, though not all of them. That table gives V, J and clone size, and the DNA gave D and trimming. The sample consists of just over 650,000 clones, 80% to 90% of them appearing once. The V gene is TRBV5-4, the J gene TRBJ1-2; TRBD1 is a possible D gene (6 bases). The sequenced sample was peripheral blood. The receptor's source is a woman younger than 30 with acute or convalescent COVID-19. The CDR3, as DNA: TGTGCCAGCACCCCGCCGGGGGGCTCCTATGGCTACACCTTC. This translates into CASTPPGGSYGYTF. The variable domain in full, with the rest retrieved from reference TRBV5-4 and TRBJ1-2, is ETGVTQSPTHLIKTRGQQVTLRCSSQSGHNTVSWYQQALGQGPQFIFQYYREEENGRGNFPPRFSGLQFPNYSSELNVNALELDDSALYLCASTPPGGSYGYTFGSGTRLTVV.